This TCR beta chain was recovered during a study of cytomegalovirus exposure and HLA in healthy donors. Across the study: Among the 300 to 500 donors who were genotyped, about 80% fell in the genetic ancestry cluster that is associated with self-reported Caucasian donors.

The PCR made use of 60 Vbeta and 13 Jbeta primers. Under the authors' procedure: There were around 78 million unique TCR beta chains by a later count, and around 10 million of them were shared. Produced via immunoSEQ multiplex PCR; TCRdb's table is partial and in-frame only. From that table come the V and J calls and clone size; the DNA was used to work out D and trimming. The data hold some 63,000 clones, with over 70% observed a single time. Whole-study results and caveats: Among TCR beta chains, those listed as cytomegalovirus-associated numbered around 160. Later work found most CMV-associated TCR beta chains apparently HLA-restricted.

The CDR3 is 15 amino acids. J gave up 0 bases and V 6 bases, and 3 bases lay outside the gene matches. The germline gives CDR1 ENHRY, CDR2 SYGVKD. As to this clone: Its antigen is unidentified.

The sequence was collected from a woman between 40 and 50 years old in good health and CMV-seronegative. This chain uses TRBV10-3 with TRBJ2-3, with 10 bases aligning to TRBD1. Sequencing was done on a sample of PBMCs. CDR3 amino acids: CAIRGTGASTDTQYF. The DNA for the CDR3 is TGTGCCATCAGGGGGACAGGGGCTAGCACAGATACGCAGTATTTT.